The rows below give T cell receptor beta chains drawn from one sample of a study of cytomegalovirus exposure and HLA in healthy donors. Sequencing was performed with immunoSEQ multiplex PCR; in TCRdb, only in-frame clones are kept and a portion is missing. This table holds 150,000 to 200,000 clones, 65% to 85% found once. Sequencing was carried out using PBMCs. Source of these receptors: a woman between 18 and 29 years old in good health and CMV-seronegative. The CDR3 runs from the conserved cysteine through the conserved F or W. The order of the fields is J gene, clone size, V gene, D gene, CDR3 protein, CDR3 DNA. A D gene is named only where the DNA matches it firmly. A clone size is listed for some rows: how often the clone was seen (once, few, many), or a class if it is expanded.

>TRBJ2-1|-|TRBV5-6|TRBD1
CASSDWTGRQFF
TGTGCCAGCAGCGATTGGACAGGGAGGCAGTTCTTC
>TRBJ1-1|-|TRBV23-1|-
CASSQSPGQPPEASF
TGCGCCAGCAGTCAATCGCCTGGGCAGCCCCCTGAAGCTTCCTTT
>TRBJ2-7|-|TRBV4-2|TRBD1
CASSPGTGSFYEQYF
TGTGCCAGCAGTCCGGGGACAGGGAGTTTCTACGAGCAGTACTTC
>TRBJ1-1|-|TRBV5-1|-
CASSLPGTMNTEAFF
TGCGCCAGCAGCCTCCCGGGAACCATGAACACTGAAGCTTTCTTT
>TRBJ1-1|-|TRBV6-5|-
CASSYSRQMNTEAFF
TGTGCCAGCAGTTATAGTAGACAGATGAACACTGAAGCTTTCTTT
>TRBJ1-2|-|TRBV19|TRBD1
CASSGQGGLGGYTF
TGTGCCAGTAGTGGACAGGGTGGTTTGGGCGGCTACACCTTC
>TRBJ1-2|once|TRBV7-2|-
CASSRDIYGYTF
TGTGCCAGCAGCAGGGACATCTATGGCTACACCTTC
>TRBJ1-1|-|TRBV9|TRBD1
CASSRQGTEAFF
TGTGCCAGCAGCCGACAGGGAACTGAAGCTTTCTTT
>TRBJ2-7|few|TRBV7-9|TRBD2
CASSLEAGGSYEQYF
TGTGCCAGCAGCCTGGAAGCGGGGGGGTCTTACGAGCAGTACTTC
>TRBJ2-7|-|TRBV7-8|-
CASSPDPGEGKPSGEQYF
TGTGCCAGCAGCCCAGACCCAGGGGAGGGGAAGCCATCAGGGGAGCAGTACTTC
>TRBJ2-1|once|TRBV9|TRBD2
CASSVDLAGILGRQFF
TGTGCCAGCAGCGTAGACCTAGCGGGGATCCTAGGCCGGCAGTTCTTC
>TRBJ1-1|once|TRBV2|TRBD1
CASSRTGQGEAFF
TGTGCCAGCAGTAGGACAGGGCAAGGGGAAGCTTTCTTT
>TRBJ1-3|-|TRBV18|-
CASSPLDFSKTGNTIYF
TGTGCCAGCTCACCGTTAGATTTTAGCAAGACTGGAAACACCATATATTTT
>TRBJ2-2|-|TRBV5-1|TRBD1
CASSLAGTGGPGELFF
TGCGCCAGCAGCTTGGCCGGGACAGGGGGCCCCGGGGAGCTGTTTTTT
>TRBJ1-3|-|TRBV6-5|-
CASRGPGGNTIYF
TGTGCCAGCAGGGGGCCCGGTGGAAACACCATATATTTT
>TRBJ1-2|-|TRBV19|-
CASSIGEQGFNYGYTF
TGTGCCAGTAGTATAGGGGAGCAGGGGTTTAACTATGGCTACACCTTC
>TRBJ1-2|-|TRBV29-1|-
CSVVAGDGYTF
TGCAGCGTTGTAGCCGGGGATGGCTACACCTTC
>TRBJ1-1|-|TRBV6-5|-
CASSKWGPTEAFF
TGTGCCAGCAGTAAATGGGGGCCAACTGAAGCTTTCTTT
>TRBJ1-2|-|TRBV28|TRBD1
CARVGGGYTF
TGTGCCAGGGTAGGGGGCGGCTACACCTTC
>TRBJ1-1|-|TRBV28|-
CASSLGGITEAFF
TGTGCCAGCAGTTTGGGGGGTATCACTGAAGCTTTCTTT
>TRBJ2-2|-|TRBV9|-
CASSALSAGNTGELFF
TGTGCCAGCAGCGCACTGTCCGCGGGGAACACCGGGGAGCTGTTTTTT
>TRBJ2-3|-|TRBV5-1|-
CASSLVPGVTDTQYF
TGCGCCAGCAGCTTGGTTCCAGGGGTCACAGATACGCAGTATTTT
>TRBJ2-7|-|TRBV6-1|-
CASSSVIREQYF
TGTGCCAGCAGTTCTGTGATTCGGGAGCAGTACTTC
>TRBJ2-7|-|TRBV11-2|TRBD2
CASSQPWASGARAAYEQYF
TGTGCCAGCAGCCAGCCCTGGGCTAGCGGGGCACGAGCGGCCTACGAGCAGTACTTC
>TRBJ2-3|-|TRBV5-1|TRBD1
CASSLIVGAGGADTQYF
TGCGCCAGCAGCTTGATTGTCGGGGCAGGGGGCGCAGATACGCAGTATTTT
>TRBJ2-5|-|TRBV5-1|TRBD2
CASIPPQRGPRGETQYF
TGCGCCAGCATCCCACCCCAGCGGGGGCCACGAGGGGAGACCCAGTACTTC
>TRBJ2-7|few|TRBV29-1|-
CSVQDGTYEQYF
TGCAGCGTTCAGGACGGGACCTACGAGCAGTACTTC
>TRBJ2-5|-|TRBV19|TRBD2
CASSSSPSGGGETQYF
TGTGCCAGTAGTTCATCCCCTAGCGGGGGGGGAGAGACCCAGTACTTC
>TRBJ2-5|-|TRBV11-2|TRBD1
CASSYLDRGRETQYF
TGTGCCAGCAGCTACCTGGACAGGGGTAGAGAGACCCAGTACTTC
>TRBJ1-1|-|TRBV28|-
CASSFAGRTMNTEAFF
TGTGCCAGCAGTTTCGCGGGGAGAACCATGAACACTGAAGCTTTCTTT
>TRBJ2-6|-|TRBV27|-
CASSSLGGRFRSGANVLTF
TGTGCCAGCAGTTCCCTTGGGGGCAGGTTCCGCTCTGGGGCCAACGTCCTGACTTTC
>TRBJ2-3|-|TRBV7-6|TRBD2
CASSSGLAGGRGTQYF
TGTGCCAGCAGCTCCGGACTAGCGGGGGGCAGGGGCACGCAGTATTTT
>TRBJ1-2|-|TRBV9|-
CASSVGVLDGYTF
TGTGCCAGCAGCGTAGGAGTACTTGATGGCTACACCTTC
>TRBJ2-3|-|TRBV6-1|-
CASSEPQGVFSYGTDTQYF
TGTGCCAGCAGTGAGCCACAGGGTGTGTTTTCGTATGGCACAGATACGCAGTATTTT
>TRBJ1-1|-|TRBV2|-
CASSDSGRNTEAFF
TGTGCCAGCAGTGATTCAGGGCGGAACACTGAAGCTTTCTTT
>TRBJ2-7|few|TRBV7-9|-
CASSRRGRSSYEQYF
TGTGCCAGCAGCCGGAGGGGGCGGAGCTCCTACGAGCAGTACTTC